This TCR beta chain is drawn from a study of regulatory T cells in long-lasting Graves disease. The study's findings and limits: Clonotypes that were public and shared totalled 2,500 to 3,500 in persistent patients versus around 1,000 in new patients.

Time point denoted: newly diagnosed GD, antithyroid drugs for less than 3 months. Extracted PBMC RNA gave rise to the TCR library. It was by American Thyroid Association guidelines that Graves' disease was diagnosed. Trimming took 4 bases from V and 0 from J; bases not matched to a gene: 8. The CDR3 totals 16 residues. Per the germline V gene, CDR1 is SGHRS and CDR2 is YFSETQ. Sequencing libraries for TCR beta were prepared with iRepertoire HTBI primers and Arm-PCR of CDR3 regions. TCRdb recomputed calls from the multiplex PCR reads with MiXCR, one row per CDR3 protein. Among some 460,000 distinct CDR3 sequences listed, under 20% were seen once. This clonotype occurred many times. Its antigen is unidentified. This sample also belongs to another study, concerning T cells in Graves' hyperthyroidism and ophthalmopathy. That source notes: Prediction of ophthalmopathy progression came a median roughly 6.4 months pre-onset.

The sample was peripheral blood mononuclear cells (PBMCs), taken at new diagnosis, from a patient treated with antithyroid drugs. The sequence was obtained from a man aged 35-49 years with Graves disease. This chain joins TRBV5-1 and TRBJ2-3, with 7 bases identical to TRBD1. CDR3 sequence reads: CASSPRTGGSTDTQYF. The CDR3 bases are TGCGCCAGCAGCCCTAGGACAGGCGGAAGCACAGATACGCAGTATTTT.